One sample yielded the 6 T cell receptor beta chains listed below, sequenced in a study of T cell changes during pregnancy in multiple sclerosis. Libraries were prepared by immunoSEQ multiplex PCR; TCRdb keeps only in-frame clonotypes and omits some of them. The data show about 80,000 clones, 90% to 95% seen once. The source material was peripheral blood, sampled before pregnancy. The receptors were sampled from a female donor with multiple sclerosis, enrolled in a pregnancy study.

V usage is TRBV30 and J usage is TRBJ1-2; a possible D gene is TRBD1 (6 bases). The germline V and J ends were trimmed by 3 bases and 5 bases, with 22 bases remaining between them. Germline CDR1 GTSNPN, CDR2 SVGIG (reference sequence). The CDR3 runs 16 residues. In DNA, the CDR3 is TGTGCCTGGAGCGAGAGAGGGGGGGCGCCCGATTATGGCTACACCTTC. It is translated as CAWSERGGAPDYGYTF. Together with reference TRBV30 and TRBJ1-2, the CDR3 gives the full variable domain: SQTIHQWPATLVQPVGSPLSLECTVEGTSNPNLYWYRQAAGRGLQLLFYSVGIGQISSEVPQNLSASRPQDRQFILSSKKLLLSDSGFYLCAWSERGGAPDYGYTFGSGTRLTVV.

This chain joins TRBV6-5 and TRBJ1-5, with 9 bases lining up with TRBD1. The V and J ends lost 4 bases and 5 bases, in that order; junction bases with no gene match: 3. CDR1 and CDR2 from the germline V gene are MNHEY and SVGAGI. This CDR3 spans 14 amino acids. The CDR3, as DNA: TGTGCCAGCAGTTCGGGACAGGGTTATCAGCCCCAGCATTTT. Translated: CASSSGQGYQPQHF.

This clone turned up a few times. The rearrangement joins TRBV15 to TRBJ1-6; the D gene is possibly TRBD1 (6 bases). The CDR3 loop spans 18 amino acids. Germline V lookup: CDR1 LNHNV, CDR2 YYDKDF (reference sequence). V shed 0 bases and J shed 8 bases, with 20 bases lying between them. In nucleotides, the CDR3 is TGTGCCACCAGCAGAGATTACGTCCGGGCAGGGGTGGATTCACCCCTCCACTTT. Protein product: CATSRDYVRAGVDSPLHF.

This chain links TRBV4-3 with TRBJ2-3; TRBD2 aligns across 7 bases. With V trimmed by 0 bases and J by 2 bases, 5 bases remained unmatched. The germline CDR1 and CDR2 sequences are LGHNA and YSLEER. This CDR3 spans 16 amino acids. CDR3 coding DNA: TGCGCCAGCAGCCAAGAGGGAGGGCCCTCCACAGATACGCAGTATTTT. Amino acid sequence: CASSQEGGPSTDTQYF.

This chain uses TRBV7-8 with TRBJ2-5, with 8 bases lining up with TRBD1. The germline gives CDR1 SGHVS, CDR2 FQNEAQ. The ends lost 1 base at V and 2 bases at J; junction bases unmatched: 6. The CDR3 consists of 16 residues. The CDR3 reads CASSLEWDRLQETQYF. The CDR3, as DNA: TGTGCCAGCAGCTTAGAATGGGACAGGCTACAAGAGACCCAGTACTTC.

The chain carries TRBV7-9 and TRBJ2-7; D might be TRBD1 (6 bases). The CDR3 has 15 amino acids. Trimming left V 1 base short and J 2 bases short, with 12 bases between. Germline V gives CDR1 SEHNR, CDR2 FQNEAQ (reference sequence). The CDR3 here is CASSLGITGTYEQYF. In nucleotides, the CDR3 is TGTGCCAGCAGCTTAGGGATTACAGGGACCTACGAGCAGTACTTC.